One and the same sample provided the 12 T cell receptor beta chains below, sequenced in a study of cytomegalovirus exposure and HLA in healthy donors. PCR involved 60 Vbeta and 13 Jbeta primers. The assay was immunoSEQ multiplex PCR, and TCRdb's table has in-frame clones only and misses some. The table includes some 160,000 clones, around 77% detected once. Material for sequencing was PBMCs. These receptors were taken from a woman in her 30s in good health and CMV-seronegative.

The rearrangement links TRBV5-4 to TRBJ2-6, with TRBD2 as a possible D gene (5 bases). The ends were cut back, 3 bases at V and 0 bases at J, with 7 bases in the middle. Germline V gives CDR1 SGHNT, CDR2 YYREEE (reference sequence). The length of the CDR3 is 15 residues. CDR3 sequence: CASSSRGSGANVLTF. CDR3 in DNA: TGTGCCAGCAGCTCTCGGGGCTCTGGGGCCAACGTCCTGACTTTC. The full variable domain, rest sourced from reference TRBV5-4 and TRBJ2-6, is ETGVTQSPTHLIKTRGQQVTLRCSSQSGHNTVSWYQQALGQGPQFIFQYYREEENGRGNFPPRFSGLQFPNYSSELNVNALELDDSALYLCASSSRGSGANVLTFGAGSRLTVL.

The chain couples TRBV5-1 to TRBJ1-2, with D possibly matching TRBD1 (5 bases). The CDR3 has 15 residues. Trimming left V 0 bases short and J 3 bases short, with 12 bases between. Germline V gives CDR1 SGHRS, CDR2 YFSETQ. CDR3 nucleotide sequence: TGCGCCAGCAGCTTGGAGGGGAGGTCCGACTATGGCTACACCTTC. Its protein product is CASSLEGRSDYGYTF.

The chain has TRBV2 and TRBJ1-5, with unresolved D. The germline CDR1 and CDR2 sequences are SNHLY and FYNNEI. V was trimmed by 2 bases and J by 2 bases, leaving 10 bases between them. The CDR3 has 15 amino acids. The chain's CDR3 is CASSEFGRGNQPQHF. CDR3 DNA sequence: TGTGCCAGCAGTGAATTTGGCCGGGGCAATCAGCCCCAGCATTTT.

This chain links TRBV19 with TRBJ1-5, with TRBD1 as a possible D gene (5 bases). The CDR3 is 14 residues long. From germline, CDR1 is LNHDA and CDR2 SQIVND (reference sequence). Deletions cut 6 bases from V and 3 bases from J, with 12 bases between. CDR3 loop: CASRPWDSNQPQHF. CDR3 in DNA: TGTGCCAGTAGACCGTGGGACTCCAATCAGCCCCAGCATTTT.

This clone was seen just once. Germline and junction disagree at one end, which may indicate a read error. The V call is TRBV7-6, the J call TRBJ1-2; the D is unclear. The germline V gene encodes CDR1 SGHVS and CDR2 FNYEAQ. The CDR3 has 13 residues. CDR3: CASSDAPGSGYPF. CDR3 sequence (DNA): TGTGCCAGCTCTGACGCTCCGGGGTCGGGCTACCCCTTC.

The J gene is TRBJ2-5, the V gene TRBV2; 10 nucleotides align to TRBD2. Trimming cost V 4 bases and J 5 bases; bases outside gene matches: 7. This CDR3 is built from 15 residues. CDR1 is SNHLY and CDR2 is FYNNEI in the germline V gene. Here the CDR3 reads CASSGLAGARETQYF. CDR3 coding DNA: TGTGCCAGCAGTGGTCTAGCGGGAGCGCGGGAGACCCAGTACTTC.

The chain employs TRBV5-1 and TRBJ2-3, with 8 bases lining up with TRBD1. Trimming removed 7 bases from V and 5 bases from J; junction bases left unmatched: 6. The CDR3 contains 13 residues. Germline V gene data show CDR1 as SGHRS and CDR2 as YFSETQ. In nucleotides, the CDR3 is TGCGCCAGCGACAGGGGCGGCGGAGATACGCAGTATTTT. Its translation: CASDRGGGDTQYF.

The chain employs TRBV28 and TRBJ1-3; weak D call: TRBD1 (5 bases). The CDR3 contains 15 residues. Germline CDR1 is MDHEN and CDR2 is SYDVKM. With 6 bases removed from V and 0 bases from J, the gap between germline ends came to 12 bases. The CDR3 protein is CASSPGPSSGNTIYF. CDR3 nucleotides: TGTGCCAGCAGCCCAGGGCCATCCTCTGGAAACACCATATATTTT.

This clone was counted once. The chain is built from TRBV18 and TRBJ2-5, with 8 bases matching TRBD2. V shed 1 base, J shed 4 bases, and the junction held 11 bases outside the gene matches. The CDR3 has 17 amino acids. Germline CDR1 reads KGHSH; CDR2 reads LQKENI. The DNA of the CDR3 is TGTGCCAGCTCACCACGGGTCCTGAGCGGGAGCGGAGAGACCCAGTACTTC. Encoded protein: CASSPRVLSGSGETQYF.

The chain has TRBV7-6 and TRBJ2-1; 16 nucleotides line up with TRBD2. V was pared by 3 bases and J by 7 bases, with 18 bases of the junction left unmatched. This CDR3 region has 21 residues. The germline gives CDR1 SGHVS, CDR2 FNYEAQ. DNA for the CDR3: TGTGCCAGCAGCTTGAAACCGGGACTAGCGGGGGGGCGGCAAGTGTTTAATGAGCAGTTCTTC. Its translation: CASSLKPGLAGGRQVFNEQFF.

The chain has TRBV4-2 and TRBJ1-2, with 8 bases fitting TRBD1. Trimming cost V 4 bases and J 6 bases; bases outside gene matches: 7. This CDR3 region has 14 residues. Germline V lookup: CDR1 LGHNA, CDR2 YNFKEQ. The chain's CDR3 is CASSRPQGADGYTF. For the CDR3, the DNA is TGTGCCAGCAGCCGGCCCCAGGGGGCGGATGGCTACACCTTC.

The chain couples TRBV4-2 to TRBJ2-1, with 11 positions matching TRBD2. This CDR3 spans 16 amino acids. With 2 bases clipped from V and 6 bases from J, the junction kept 6 bases outside the gene matches. The germline V gene has CDR1 LGHNA and CDR2 YNFKEQ. This chain's CDR3 is CASSQISGRAGNEQFF. CDR3 DNA sequence: TGTGCCAGCAGCCAAATTAGCGGGAGGGCCGGCAATGAGCAGTTCTTC.